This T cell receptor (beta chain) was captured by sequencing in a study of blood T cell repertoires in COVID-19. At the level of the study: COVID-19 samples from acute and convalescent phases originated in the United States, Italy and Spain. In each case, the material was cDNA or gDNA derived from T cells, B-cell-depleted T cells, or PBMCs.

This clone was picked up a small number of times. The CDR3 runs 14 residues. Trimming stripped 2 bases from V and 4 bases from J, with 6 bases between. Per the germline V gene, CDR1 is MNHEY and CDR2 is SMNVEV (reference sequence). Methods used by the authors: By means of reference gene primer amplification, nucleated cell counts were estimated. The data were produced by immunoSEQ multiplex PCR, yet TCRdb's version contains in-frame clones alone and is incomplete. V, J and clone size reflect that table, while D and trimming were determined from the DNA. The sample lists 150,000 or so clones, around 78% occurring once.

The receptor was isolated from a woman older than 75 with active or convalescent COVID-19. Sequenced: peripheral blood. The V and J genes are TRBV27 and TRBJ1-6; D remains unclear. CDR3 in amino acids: CASSLGQYNSPLHF. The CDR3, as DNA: TGTGCCAGCAGTTTAGGGCAGTATAATTCACCCCTCCACTTT.